Listed below are T cell receptor beta chains from one sample, sequenced in a study of T cell responses to AZD1222 COVID-19 vaccine. Sequencing used immunoSEQ multiplex PCR; TCRdb keeps in-frame clones, though not all of them. The table shows around 190,000 clones, with 90% to 95% occurring only once. Source: peripheral blood, taken 28 days after the second AZD1222 dose. The receptors derive from an adult who received the AZD1222 COVID-19 vaccine. The CDR3 runs from the conserved cysteine through the conserved F or W. D genes are given only for firm matches. Clone size is given for some rows only: seen once, a few or many times, or a class if the clone is expanded.

d_call: TRBD2
v_call: TRBV7-2
clone_size: NA
j_call: TRBJ2-1
cdr3_aa: CASSSSGGTPREQFF
cdr3_nt: TGTGCCAGCAGCTCTAGCGGGGGGACGCCTAGGGAGCAGTTCTTC

d_call: NA
v_call: TRBV11-2
clone_size: NA
j_call: TRBJ2-7
cdr3_aa: CASSLGPRSHEQYF
cdr3_nt: TGTGCCAGCAGCTTAGGGCCGAGGAGCCACGAGCAGTACTTC

d_call: NA
v_call: TRBV4-1
clone_size: NA
j_call: TRBJ1-2
cdr3_aa: CASSQGWQGLNYGYTF
cdr3_nt: TGCGCCAGCAGCCAAGGTTGGCAGGGGCTTAACTATGGCTACACCTTC

d_call: TRBD1
v_call: TRBV5-1
clone_size: NA
j_call: TRBJ2-1
cdr3_aa: CASTRPGQGHNEQFF
cdr3_nt: TGCGCCAGCACCCGACCGGGACAGGGACACAATGAGCAGTTCTTC

d_call: TRBD2
v_call: TRBV4-1
clone_size: NA
j_call: TRBJ2-7
cdr3_aa: CARSHGGGNLWEQYF
cdr3_nt: TGCGCCCGCAGCCACGGGGGGGGAAACCTCTGGGAGCAGTACTTC

d_call: TRBD2
v_call: TRBV7-2
clone_size: NA
j_call: TRBJ2-1
cdr3_aa: CASSRRPGTSAYNEQFF
cdr3_nt: TGTGCCAGCAGCCGGCGCCCCGGGACTAGCGCCTACAATGAGCAGTTCTTC

d_call: NA
v_call: TRBV27
clone_size: NA
j_call: TRBJ2-7
cdr3_aa: CASSPDFTMVYEQYF
cdr3_nt: TGTGCCAGCAGTCCTGACTTCACGATGGTCTACGAGCAGTACTTC

d_call: NA
v_call: TRBV6-5
clone_size: NA
j_call: TRBJ2-1
cdr3_aa: CASSDKGYRDEQFF
cdr3_nt: TGTGCCAGCAGCGACAAGGGCTACCGGGATGAGCAGTTCTTC

d_call: NA
v_call: TRBV19
clone_size: once
j_call: TRBJ1-4
cdr3_aa: CASLKSGPGEKLFF
cdr3_nt: TGTGCCAGTCTCAAATCAGGGCCGGGGGAAAAACTGTTTTTT

d_call: TRBD1
v_call: TRBV13
clone_size: NA
j_call: TRBJ1-6
cdr3_aa: CASSLVQGIEDSPLHF
cdr3_nt: TGTGCCAGCAGCTTAGTACAGGGGATTGAAGATTCACCCCTCCACTTT

d_call: NA
v_call: TRBV3-1/TRBV3-2
clone_size: NA
j_call: TRBJ1-1
cdr3_aa: CASSQGAVNTEAFF
cdr3_nt: TGTGCCAGCAGCCAAGGGGCCGTGAACACTGAAGCTTTCTTT

d_call: NA
v_call: TRBV6-5
clone_size: NA
j_call: TRBJ1-2
cdr3_aa: CASRKQQTLTYGYTF
cdr3_nt: TGTGCCAGCAGGAAACAGCAAACCTTGACCTATGGCTACACCTTC

d_call: NA
v_call: TRBV7-8
clone_size: NA
j_call: TRBJ1-2
cdr3_aa: CASSPTNHGYTF
cdr3_nt: TGTGCCAGCAGCCCCACAAATCATGGCTACACCTTC

d_call: TRBD2
v_call: TRBV14
clone_size: NA
j_call: TRBJ2-6
cdr3_aa: CASSPGGSGANVLTF
cdr3_nt: TGTGCCAGCAGCCCGGGGGGCTCTGGGGCCAACGTCCTGACTTTC

d_call: NA
v_call: TRBV9
clone_size: NA
j_call: TRBJ2-7
cdr3_aa: CASSVASGGGREQYF
cdr3_nt: TGTGCCAGCAGCGTAGCTTCAGGGGGAGGGCGCGAGCAGTACTTC

d_call: NA
v_call: TRBV6-5
clone_size: NA
j_call: TRBJ2-7
cdr3_aa: CATRGPGANEQYF
cdr3_nt: TGTGCCACCCGTGGTCCGGGGGCAAACGAGCAGTACTTC

d_call: TRBD2
v_call: TRBV6-5
clone_size: NA
j_call: TRBJ2-3
cdr3_aa: CASRSDGGSTDTQYF
cdr3_nt: TGTGCCAGCAGGAGCGACGGGGGGTCGACAGATACGCAGTATTTT

d_call: TRBD1
v_call: TRBV5-1
clone_size: NA
j_call: TRBJ1-3
cdr3_aa: CASRSGTGAGNTIYF
cdr3_nt: TGCGCCAGCAGGTCCGGGACAGGGGCTGGAAACACCATATATTTT

d_call: NA
v_call: TRBV5-1
clone_size: few
j_call: TRBJ1-2
cdr3_aa: CASSPYGGGYNYGYTF
cdr3_nt: TGCGCCAGCAGCCCGTATGGAGGGGGTTATAACTATGGCTACACCTTC

d_call: NA
v_call: TRBV15
clone_size: NA
j_call: TRBJ2-5
cdr3_aa: CATSRGGGRQGETQYF
cdr3_nt: TGTGCCACCAGCAGAGGTGGGGGGAGACAGGGAGAGACCCAGTACTTC

d_call: NA
v_call: TRBV30
clone_size: NA
j_call: TRBJ2-2
cdr3_aa: CAWTSPGELFF
cdr3_nt: TGTGCCTGGACCTCACCCGGGGAGCTGTTTTTT

d_call: TRBD2
v_call: TRBV10-2
clone_size: NA
j_call: TRBJ2-1
cdr3_aa: CASSDGTSGHLDEQFF
cdr3_nt: TGCGCCAGCAGTGACGGGACTAGCGGGCACTTGGATGAGCAGTTCTTC

d_call: TRBD2
v_call: TRBV5-1
clone_size: NA
j_call: TRBJ2-2
cdr3_aa: CASRSSGINTGELFF
cdr3_nt: TGCGCCAGCAGATCTAGCGGGATCAACACCGGGGAGCTGTTTTTT

d_call: NA
v_call: TRBV18
clone_size: NA
j_call: TRBJ2-7
cdr3_aa: CASSPDSHEQYF
cdr3_nt: TGTGCCAGCTCACCAGACAGCCACGAGCAGTACTTC

d_call: NA
v_call: TRBV7-9
clone_size: few
j_call: TRBJ2-7
cdr3_aa: CATDTGEASYEQYF
cdr3_nt: TGTGCCACCGACACAGGGGAGGCATCCTACGAGCAGTACTTC

d_call: TRBD2
v_call: TRBV5-4
clone_size: NA
j_call: TRBJ2-2
cdr3_aa: CASSSGRVGNTGELFF
cdr3_nt: TGTGCCAGCAGCTCCGGGAGGGTTGGGAACACCGGGGAGCTGTTTTTT

d_call: NA
v_call: TRBV6-5
clone_size: NA
j_call: TRBJ2-7
cdr3_aa: CASSYLSGIVSYEQYF
cdr3_nt: TGTGCCAGCAGTTACCTCTCCGGTATAGTCTCCTACGAGCAGTACTTC

d_call: NA
v_call: TRBV6-2/TRBV6-3
clone_size: NA
j_call: TRBJ1-5
cdr3_aa: CASSLAGNQPQHF
cdr3_nt: TGTGCCAGCAGTTTGGCGGGAAATCAGCCCCAGCATTTT

d_call: TRBD2
v_call: TRBV30
clone_size: once
j_call: TRBJ2-3
cdr3_aa: CAYGGSGTTDTQYF
cdr3_nt: TGTGCCTACGGTGGTAGCGGGACCACAGATACGCAGTATTTT